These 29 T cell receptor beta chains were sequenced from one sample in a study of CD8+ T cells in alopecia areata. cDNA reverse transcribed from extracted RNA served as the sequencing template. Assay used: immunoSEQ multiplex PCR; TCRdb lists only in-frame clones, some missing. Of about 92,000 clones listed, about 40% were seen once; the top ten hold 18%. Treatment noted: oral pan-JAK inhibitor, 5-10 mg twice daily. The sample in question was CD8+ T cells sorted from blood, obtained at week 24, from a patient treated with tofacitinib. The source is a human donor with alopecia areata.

The CDR3 loop is CASSHRDHYEQYF. In nucleotides, the CDR3 is TGTGCCAGCAGCCACAGGGACCACTACGAGCAGTACTTC. The rearrangement links TRBV7-9 to TRBJ2-7, with D maybe TRBD1 (6 bases). The CDR3 is made up of 13 amino acids. Per the germline V gene, CDR1 is SEHNR and CDR2 is FQNEAQ (reference sequence). The V and J ends lost 5 bases and 3 bases respectively, with 11 bases between them.

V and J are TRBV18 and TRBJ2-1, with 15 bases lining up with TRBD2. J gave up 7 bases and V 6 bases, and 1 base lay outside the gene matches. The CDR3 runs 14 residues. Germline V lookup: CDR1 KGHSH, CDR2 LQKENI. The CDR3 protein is CASSGLAGGNEQFF. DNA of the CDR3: TGTGCCAGCTCGGGACTAGCGGGAGGAAATGAGCAGTTCTTC.

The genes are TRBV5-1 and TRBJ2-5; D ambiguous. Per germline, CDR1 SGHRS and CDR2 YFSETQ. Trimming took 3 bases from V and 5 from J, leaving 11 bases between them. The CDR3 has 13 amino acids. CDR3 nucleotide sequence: TGCGCCAGCAGCTCCATTTCCGCCGAGACCCAGTACTTC. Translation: CASSSISAETQYF.

The CDR3 sequence is CASSLDGRAADTQYF. The CDR3 nucleotides are TGCGCCAGCAGCTTGGACGGGAGGGCGGCAGATACGCAGTATTTT. The V and J genes are TRBV5-1 and TRBJ2-3; 8 nucleotides line up with TRBD2. Germline values: CDR1 SGHRS, CDR2 YFSETQ. The CDR3 has 15 residues. Unmatched junction bases numbered 4, after V lost 0 bases and J lost 4 bases.

In DNA, the CDR3 is TGTGCCTGGAGACAGGGGGCGATCGGGTACACTGAAGCTTTCTTT. Protein product: CAWRQGAIGYTEAFF. The gene calls are TRBV30 and TRBJ1-1, with 9 bases aligning to TRBD1. Germline CDR1 GTSNPN, CDR2 SVGIG (reference sequence). Trimming cost V 3 bases and J 3 bases; bases outside gene matches: 8. CDR3 length: 15 amino acids.

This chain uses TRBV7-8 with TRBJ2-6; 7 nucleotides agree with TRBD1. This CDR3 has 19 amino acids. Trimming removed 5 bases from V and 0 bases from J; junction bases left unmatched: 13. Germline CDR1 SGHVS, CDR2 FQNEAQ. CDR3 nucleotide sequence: TGTGCCAGCAGCCATGCGAGACAGGGATCTTCCTCTGGGGCCAACGTCCTGACTTTC. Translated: CASSHARQGSSSGANVLTF.

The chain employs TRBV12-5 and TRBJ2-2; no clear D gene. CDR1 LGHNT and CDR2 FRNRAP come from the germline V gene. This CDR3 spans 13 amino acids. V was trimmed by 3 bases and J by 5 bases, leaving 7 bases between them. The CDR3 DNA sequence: TGTGCTAGTGGTTTATGGGCGACCGGGGAGCTGTTTTTT. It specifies CASGLWATGELFF.

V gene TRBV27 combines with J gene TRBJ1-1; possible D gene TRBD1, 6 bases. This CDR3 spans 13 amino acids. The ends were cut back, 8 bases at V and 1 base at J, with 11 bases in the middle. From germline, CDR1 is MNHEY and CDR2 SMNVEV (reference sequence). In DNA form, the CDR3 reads TGTGCCAGCCGGGCAGGGGCGAACACTGAAGCTTTCTTT. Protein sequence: CASRAGANTEAFF.

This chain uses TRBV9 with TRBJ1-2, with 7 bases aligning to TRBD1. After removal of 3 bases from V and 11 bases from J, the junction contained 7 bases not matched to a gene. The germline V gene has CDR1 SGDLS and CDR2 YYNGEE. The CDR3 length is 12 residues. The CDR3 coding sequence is TGTGCCAGCAGCGCACGGGACAGACTTTACACCTTC. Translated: CASSARDRLYTF.

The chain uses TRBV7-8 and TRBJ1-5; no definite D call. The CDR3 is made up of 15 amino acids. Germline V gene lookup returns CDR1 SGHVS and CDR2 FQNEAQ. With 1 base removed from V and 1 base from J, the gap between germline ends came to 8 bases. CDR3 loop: CASSLDYRSNQPQHF. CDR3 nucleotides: TGTGCCAGCAGCTTAGACTATAGGAGCAATCAGCCCCAGCATTTT.

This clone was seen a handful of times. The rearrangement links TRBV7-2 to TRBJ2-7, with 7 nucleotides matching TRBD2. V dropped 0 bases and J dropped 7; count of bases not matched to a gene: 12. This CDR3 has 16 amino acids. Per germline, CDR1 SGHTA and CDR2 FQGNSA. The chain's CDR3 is CASSLASLAALGEQYF. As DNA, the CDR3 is TGTGCCAGCAGCTTAGCAAGCCTAGCGGCCTTAGGGGAGCAGTACTTC.

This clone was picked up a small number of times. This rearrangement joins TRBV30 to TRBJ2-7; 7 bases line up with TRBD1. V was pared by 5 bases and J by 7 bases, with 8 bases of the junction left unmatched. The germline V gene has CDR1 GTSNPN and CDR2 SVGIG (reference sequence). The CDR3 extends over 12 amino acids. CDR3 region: CAWEGTAREQYF. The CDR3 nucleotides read TGTGCCTGGGAGGGGACAGCCCGAGAGCAGTACTTC.

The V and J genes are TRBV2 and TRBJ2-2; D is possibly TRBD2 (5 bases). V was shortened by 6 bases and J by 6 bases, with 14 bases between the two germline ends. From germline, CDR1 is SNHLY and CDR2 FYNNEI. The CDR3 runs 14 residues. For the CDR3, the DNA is TGTGCCAGCAGCGATGAGGGCTTCGCCGGGGAGCTGTTTTTT. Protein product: CASSDEGFAGELFF.

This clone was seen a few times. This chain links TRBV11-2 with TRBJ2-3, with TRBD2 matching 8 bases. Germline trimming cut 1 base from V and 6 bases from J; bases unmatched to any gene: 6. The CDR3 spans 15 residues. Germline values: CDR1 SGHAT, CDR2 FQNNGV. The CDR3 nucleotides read TGTGCCAGCAGCTTAGGAAGCGGGAGACGTGATACGCAGTATTTT. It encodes CASSLGSGRRDTQYF.

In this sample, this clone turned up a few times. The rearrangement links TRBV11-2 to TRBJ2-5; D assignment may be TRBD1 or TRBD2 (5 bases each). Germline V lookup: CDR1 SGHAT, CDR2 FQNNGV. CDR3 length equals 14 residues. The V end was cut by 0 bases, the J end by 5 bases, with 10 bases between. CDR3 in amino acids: CASSLDPWGETQYF. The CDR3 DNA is TGTGCCAGCAGCTTAGATCCGTGGGGGGAGACCCAGTACTTC.

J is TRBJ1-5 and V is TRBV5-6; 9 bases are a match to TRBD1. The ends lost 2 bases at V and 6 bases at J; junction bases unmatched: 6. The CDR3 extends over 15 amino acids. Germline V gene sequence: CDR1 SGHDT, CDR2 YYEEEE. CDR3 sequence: CASSFGTGFSQPQHF. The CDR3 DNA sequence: TGTGCCAGCAGCTTCGGGACAGGGTTTAGTCAGCCCCAGCATTTT.

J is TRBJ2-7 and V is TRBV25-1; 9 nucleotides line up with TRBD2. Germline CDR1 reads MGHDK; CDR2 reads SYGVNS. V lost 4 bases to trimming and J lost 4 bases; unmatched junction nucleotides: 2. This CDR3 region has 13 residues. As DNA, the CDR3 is TGTGCCAGCAGTGTGACTAGCGGTTACGAGCAGTACTTC. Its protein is CASSVTSGYEQYF.

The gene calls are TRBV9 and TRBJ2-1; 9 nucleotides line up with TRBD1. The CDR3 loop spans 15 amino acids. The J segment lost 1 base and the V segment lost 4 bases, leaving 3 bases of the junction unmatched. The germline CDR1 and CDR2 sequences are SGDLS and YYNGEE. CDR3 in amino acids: CASSKTGGSYNEQFF. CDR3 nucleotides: TGTGCCAGCAGCAAGACAGGGGGATCCTACAATGAGCAGTTCTTC.

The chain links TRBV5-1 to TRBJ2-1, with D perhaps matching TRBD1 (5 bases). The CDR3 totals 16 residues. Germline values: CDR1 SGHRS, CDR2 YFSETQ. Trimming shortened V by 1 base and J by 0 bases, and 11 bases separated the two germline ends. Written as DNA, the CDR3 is TGCGCCAGCAGCTTGACGACAGAGCGCTCCTACAATGAGCAGTTCTTC. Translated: CASSLTTERSYNEQFF.

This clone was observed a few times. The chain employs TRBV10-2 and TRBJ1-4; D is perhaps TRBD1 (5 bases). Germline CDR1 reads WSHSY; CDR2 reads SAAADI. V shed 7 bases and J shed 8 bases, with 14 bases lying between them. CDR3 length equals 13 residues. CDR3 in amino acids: CASTNRLEEKLFF. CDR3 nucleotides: TGCGCCAGCACAAACAGGTTGGAAGAAAAACTGTTTTTT.

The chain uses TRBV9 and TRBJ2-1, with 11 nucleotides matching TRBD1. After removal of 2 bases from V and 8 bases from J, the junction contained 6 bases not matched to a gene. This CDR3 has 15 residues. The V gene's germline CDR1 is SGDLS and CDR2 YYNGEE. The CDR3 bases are TGTGCCAGCAGCGTCGGGACAGGGGGTGGCTATGAGCAGTTCTTC. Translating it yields CASSVGTGGGYEQFF.

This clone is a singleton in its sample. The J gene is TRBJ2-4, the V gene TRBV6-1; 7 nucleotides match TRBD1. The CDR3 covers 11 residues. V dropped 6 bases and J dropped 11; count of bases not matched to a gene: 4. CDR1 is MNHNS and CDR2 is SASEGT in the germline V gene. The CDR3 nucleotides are TGTGCCAGCAGGATAGACAGGGTTCAGTACTTC. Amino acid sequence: CASRIDRVQYF.

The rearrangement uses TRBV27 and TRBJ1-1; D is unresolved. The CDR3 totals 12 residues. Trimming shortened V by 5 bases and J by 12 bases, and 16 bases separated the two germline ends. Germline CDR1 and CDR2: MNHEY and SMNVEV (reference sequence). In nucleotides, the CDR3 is TGTGCCAGCAGTATCCCGAGACTACCTCCTTTCTTT. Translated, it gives CASSIPRLPPFF.

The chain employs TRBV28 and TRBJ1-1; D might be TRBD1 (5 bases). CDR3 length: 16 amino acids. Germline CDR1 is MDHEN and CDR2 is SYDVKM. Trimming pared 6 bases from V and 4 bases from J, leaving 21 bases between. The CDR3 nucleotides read TGTGCCAGCAGAGTTGGGGCGGGGGAAGGCGCCACTGAAGCTTTCTTT. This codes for CASRVGAGEGATEAFF.

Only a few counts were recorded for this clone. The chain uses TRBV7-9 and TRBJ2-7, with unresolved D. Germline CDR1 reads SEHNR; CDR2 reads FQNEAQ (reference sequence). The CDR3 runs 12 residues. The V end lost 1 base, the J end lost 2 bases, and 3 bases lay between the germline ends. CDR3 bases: TGTGCCAGCAGCTTAGGAGCCTACGAGCAGTACTTC. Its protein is CASSLGAYEQYF.

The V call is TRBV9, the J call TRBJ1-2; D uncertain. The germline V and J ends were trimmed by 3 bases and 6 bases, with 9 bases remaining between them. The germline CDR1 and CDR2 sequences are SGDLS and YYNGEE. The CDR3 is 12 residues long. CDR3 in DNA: TGTGCCAGCAGCGATGGAGTAAATGGCTACACCTTC. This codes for CASSDGVNGYTF.

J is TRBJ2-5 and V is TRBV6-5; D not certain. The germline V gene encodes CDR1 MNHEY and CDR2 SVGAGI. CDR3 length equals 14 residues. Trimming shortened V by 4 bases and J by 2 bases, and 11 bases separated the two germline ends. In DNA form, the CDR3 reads TGTGCCAGCAGTTCCTGGACCGAACAAGAGACCCAGTACTTC. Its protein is CASSSWTEQETQYF.

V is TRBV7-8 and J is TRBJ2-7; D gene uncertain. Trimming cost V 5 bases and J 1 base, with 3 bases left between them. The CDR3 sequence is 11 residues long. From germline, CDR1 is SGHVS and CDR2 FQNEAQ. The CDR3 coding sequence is TGTGCCAGCAGCGTGTCCTACGAGCAGTACTTC. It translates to CASSVSYEQYF. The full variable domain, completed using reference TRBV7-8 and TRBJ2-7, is GAGVSQSPRYKVAKRGQDVALRCDPISGHVSLFWYQQALGQGPEFLTYFQNEAQLDKSGLPSDRFFAERPEGSVSTLKIQRTQQEDSAVYLCASSVSYEQYFGPGTRLTVT.

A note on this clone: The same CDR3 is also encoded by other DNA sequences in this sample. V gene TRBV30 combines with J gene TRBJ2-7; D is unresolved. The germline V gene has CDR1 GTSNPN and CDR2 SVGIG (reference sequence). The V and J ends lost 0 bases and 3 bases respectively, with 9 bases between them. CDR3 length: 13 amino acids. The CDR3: CAWSVGSSYEQYF. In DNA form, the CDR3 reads TGTGCCTGGAGTGTAGGTAGTAGCTACGAGCAGTACTTC.